One TCR beta chain is described in this entry. The data were taken from a study of blood T cell repertoires in COVID-19. TCRdb's copy holds only in-frame clones and misses some; the assay was immunoSEQ multiplex PCR. The sample lists around 100,000 clones, 89% occurring once. Source material: peripheral blood. This TCR was sampled from a woman aged 60 to 75 with acute or convalescent COVID-19.

The CDR3: CSVETGQNYGYTF. CDR3 in DNA: TGCAGCGTTGAAACAGGCCAAAACTATGGCTACACCTTC. The chain employs TRBV29-1 and TRBJ1-2; possible D gene TRBD1, 5 bases. The CDR3 consists of 13 residues. Germline CDR1 SQVTM, CDR2 ANQGSEA. V was shortened by 2 bases and J by 2 bases, with 9 bases between the two germline ends.